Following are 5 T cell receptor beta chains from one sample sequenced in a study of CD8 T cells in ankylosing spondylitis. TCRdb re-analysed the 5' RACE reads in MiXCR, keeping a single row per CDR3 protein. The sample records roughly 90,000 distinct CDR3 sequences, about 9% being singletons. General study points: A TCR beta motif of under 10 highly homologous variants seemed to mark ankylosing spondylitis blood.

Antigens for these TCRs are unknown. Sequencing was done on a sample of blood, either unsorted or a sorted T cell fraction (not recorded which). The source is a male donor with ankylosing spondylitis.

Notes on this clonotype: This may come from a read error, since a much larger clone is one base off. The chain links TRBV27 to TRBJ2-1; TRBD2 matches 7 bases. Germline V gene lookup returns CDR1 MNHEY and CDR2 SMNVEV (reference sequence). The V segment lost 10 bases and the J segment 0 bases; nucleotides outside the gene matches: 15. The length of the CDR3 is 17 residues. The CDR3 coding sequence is TGTGCCATCAGCCCGGGTGGAGCGGGGTACTCCTACAATGAGCAGTTCTTC. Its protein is CAISPGGAGYSYNEQFF.

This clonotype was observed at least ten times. This chain's CDR3 is CASSLDRAHNEQFF. CDR3 nucleotides: TGCGCCAGCAGCTTGGACAGAGCTCACAATGAGCAGTTCTTC. The genes are TRBV5-1 and TRBJ2-1; D remains unclear. Germline CDR1 SGHRS, CDR2 YFSETQ. The V end lost 0 bases, the J end lost 5 bases, and 9 bases lay between the germline ends. The CDR3 is 14 amino acids.

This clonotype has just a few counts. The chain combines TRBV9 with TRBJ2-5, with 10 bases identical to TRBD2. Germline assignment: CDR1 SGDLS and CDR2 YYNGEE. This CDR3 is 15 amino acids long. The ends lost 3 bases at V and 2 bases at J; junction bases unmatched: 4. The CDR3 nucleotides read TGTGCCAGCAGCGCTAGCGGGAGACTTCAAGAGACCCAGTACTTC. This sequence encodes CASSASGRLQETQYF.

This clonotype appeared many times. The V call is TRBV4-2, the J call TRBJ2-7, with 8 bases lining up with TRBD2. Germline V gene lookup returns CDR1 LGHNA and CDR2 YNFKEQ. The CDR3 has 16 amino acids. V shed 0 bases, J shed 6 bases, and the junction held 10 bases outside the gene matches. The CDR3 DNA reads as TGTGCCAGCAGCCAAGATCGGGGGACTAGTCTTGCCGAGCAGTACGTC. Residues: CASSQDRGTSLAEQYV.

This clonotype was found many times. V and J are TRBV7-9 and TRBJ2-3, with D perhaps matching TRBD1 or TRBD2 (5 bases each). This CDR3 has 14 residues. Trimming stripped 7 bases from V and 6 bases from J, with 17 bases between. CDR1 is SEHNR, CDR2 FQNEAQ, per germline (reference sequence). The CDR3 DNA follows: TGTGCCAGCAACCTCCGGGGCTATTTGGATACGCAGTATTTT. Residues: CASNLRGYLDTQYF.